This TCR beta chain was retrieved from a study of T cells after yellow fever vaccination. Study-wide context: In the case of low-cell-number fractions, SMART-Seq v4 Ultra Low Input was used for preparation.

Regarding the study as a whole: Just a small share of clonotypes turned up in the CD4 compartment as well as the CD8 compartment. A large majority of primary-vaccination clones showed up again after the booster (96% CD4, around 88% CD8).

Template switching with 5'RACE generated the TCR cDNA and added a universal primer site and UMIs. TCRdb passed the 5' RACE reads through MiXCR, listing each CDR3 protein once. The table lists under 300,000 distinct CDR3 sequences, 6.9% of them singletons. CDR3 length: 15 residues. Deletions cut 5 bases from V and 3 bases from J, with 17 bases between. Per the germline V gene, CDR1 is MNHEY and CDR2 is SMNVEV (reference sequence). This clonotype appeared a few times. What it binds is unknown. The receptor's source is a man between 25 and 39 years old who received the YFV17D yellow fever vaccine. The chain joins TRBV27 to TRBJ2-7; TRBD1 is a possible D gene (5 bases). Here the sequenced sample was CD4+ T cells sorted from PBMCs, taken 15 days after the yellow fever booster vaccination. For the CDR3, the DNA is TGTGCCAGCAGTCTGAGTAGGCAGGGAAACTACGAGCAGTACTTC. This gives the protein CASSLSRQGNYEQYF.